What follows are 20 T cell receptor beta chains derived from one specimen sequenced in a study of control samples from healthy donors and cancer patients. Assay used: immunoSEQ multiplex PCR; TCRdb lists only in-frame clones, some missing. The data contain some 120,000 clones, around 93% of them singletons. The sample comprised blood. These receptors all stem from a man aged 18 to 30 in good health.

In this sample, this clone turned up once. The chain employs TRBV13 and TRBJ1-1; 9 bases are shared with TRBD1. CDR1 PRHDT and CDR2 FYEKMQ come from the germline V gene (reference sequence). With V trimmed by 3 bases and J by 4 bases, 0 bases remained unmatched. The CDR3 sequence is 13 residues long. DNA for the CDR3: TGTGCCAGCAGCTTGGACAGGGGCACTGAAGCTTTCTTT. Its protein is CASSLDRGTEAFF. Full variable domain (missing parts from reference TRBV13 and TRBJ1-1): AAGVIQSPRHLIKEKRETATLKCYPIPRHDTVYWYQQGPGQDPQFLISFYEKMQSDKGSIPDRFSAQQFSDYHSELNMSSLELGDSALYFCASSLDRGTEAFFGQGTRLTVV.

The CDR3 region has the DNA TGTGCCAGTAGTGCCCACCGGGACAGTCACTACAATGAGCAGTTCTTC. Its translation is CASSAHRDSHYNEQFF. J is TRBJ2-1 and V is TRBV19, with 7 bases aligning to TRBD1. The germline gives CDR1 LNHDA, CDR2 SQIVND (reference sequence). The junction had 10 bases not matched to a gene; V was cut back by 5 bases and J by 3 bases. This CDR3 has 16 amino acids.

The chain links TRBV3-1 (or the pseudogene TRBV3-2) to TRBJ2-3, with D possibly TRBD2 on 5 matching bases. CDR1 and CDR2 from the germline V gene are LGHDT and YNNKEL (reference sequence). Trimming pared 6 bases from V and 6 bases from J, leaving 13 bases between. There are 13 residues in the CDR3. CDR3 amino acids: CASSPTTKDTQYF. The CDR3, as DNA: TGTGCCAGCAGTCCGACGACTAAGGATACGCAGTATTTT.

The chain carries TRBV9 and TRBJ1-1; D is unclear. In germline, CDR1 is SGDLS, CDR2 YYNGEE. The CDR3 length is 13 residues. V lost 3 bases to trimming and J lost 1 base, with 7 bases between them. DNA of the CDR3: TGTGCCAGCAGCGCGTACAGGAACACTGAAGCTTTCTTT. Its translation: CASSAYRNTEAFF. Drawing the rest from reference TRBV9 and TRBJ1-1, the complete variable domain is DSGVTQTPKHLITATGQRVTLRCSPRSGDLSVYWYQQSLDQGLQFLIQYYNGEERAKGNILERFSAQQFPDLHSELNLSSLELGDSALYFCASSAYRNTEAFFGQGTRLTVV.

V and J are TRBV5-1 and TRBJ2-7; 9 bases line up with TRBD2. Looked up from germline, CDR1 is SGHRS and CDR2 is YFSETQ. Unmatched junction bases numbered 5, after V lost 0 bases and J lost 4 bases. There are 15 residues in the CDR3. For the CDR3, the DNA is TGCGCCAGCAGCTTGGTGCTAGCGGGGAGTTACGAGCAGTACTTC. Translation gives CASSLVLAGSYEQYF.

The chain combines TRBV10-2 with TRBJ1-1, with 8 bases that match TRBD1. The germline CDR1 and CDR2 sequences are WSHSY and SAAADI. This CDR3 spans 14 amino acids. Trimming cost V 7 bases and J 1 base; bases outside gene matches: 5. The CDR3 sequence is CASNPGTGNTEAFF. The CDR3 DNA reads TGCGCCAGCAACCCCGGGACAGGGAACACTGAAGCTTTCTTT.

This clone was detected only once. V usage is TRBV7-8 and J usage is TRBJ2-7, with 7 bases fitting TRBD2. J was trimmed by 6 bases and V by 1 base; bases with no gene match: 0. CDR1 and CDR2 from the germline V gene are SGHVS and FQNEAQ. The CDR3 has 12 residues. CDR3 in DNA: TGTGCCAGCAGCTTAGGGGGGGGCGAGCAGTACTTC. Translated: CASSLGGGEQYF.

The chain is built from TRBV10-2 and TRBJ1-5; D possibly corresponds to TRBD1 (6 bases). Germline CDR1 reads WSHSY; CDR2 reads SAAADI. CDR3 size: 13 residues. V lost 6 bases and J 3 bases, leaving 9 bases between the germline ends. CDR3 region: CASSRGFNQPQHF. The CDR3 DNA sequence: TGCGCCAGCAGCAGGGGATTCAATCAGCCCCAGCATTTT.

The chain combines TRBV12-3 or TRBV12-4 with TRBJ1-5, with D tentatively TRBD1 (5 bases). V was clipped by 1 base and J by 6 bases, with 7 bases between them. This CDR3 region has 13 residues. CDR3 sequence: CASSLDGAQPQHF. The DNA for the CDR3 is TGTGCCAGCAGTTTAGATGGGGCTCAGCCCCAGCATTTT.

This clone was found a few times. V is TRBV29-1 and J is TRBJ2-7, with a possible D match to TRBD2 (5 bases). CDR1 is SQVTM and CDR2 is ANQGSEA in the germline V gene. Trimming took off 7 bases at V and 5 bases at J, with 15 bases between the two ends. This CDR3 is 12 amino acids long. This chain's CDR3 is CSATNRGDEQYF. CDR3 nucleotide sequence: TGCAGCGCGACCAATCGGGGTGACGAGCAGTACTTC.

The CDR3 protein is CASSQARQNYEQYF. The CDR3 DNA reads as TGTGCCAGCAGCCAAGCCAGACAGAACTACGAGCAGTACTTC. This chain joins TRBV4-2 and TRBJ2-7; possibly TRBD1 for D (5 bases). The CDR3 extends over 14 amino acids. Germline CDR1 reads LGHNA; CDR2 reads YNFKEQ. V lost 1 base, J lost 3 bases, and 10 bases lay in between.

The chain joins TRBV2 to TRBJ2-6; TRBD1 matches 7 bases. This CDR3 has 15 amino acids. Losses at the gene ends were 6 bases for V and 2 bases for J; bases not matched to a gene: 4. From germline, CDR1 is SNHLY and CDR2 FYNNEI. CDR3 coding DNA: TGTGCCAGCAGCGTTGACAGGGCTGGGGCCAACGTCCTGACTTTC. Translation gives CASSVDRAGANVLTF. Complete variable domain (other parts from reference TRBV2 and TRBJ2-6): EPEVTQTPSHQVTQMGQEVILRCVPISNHLYFYWYRQILGQKVEFLVSFYNNEISEKSEIFDDQFSVERPDGSNFTLKIRSTKLEDSAMYFCASSVDRAGANVLTFGAGSRLTVL.

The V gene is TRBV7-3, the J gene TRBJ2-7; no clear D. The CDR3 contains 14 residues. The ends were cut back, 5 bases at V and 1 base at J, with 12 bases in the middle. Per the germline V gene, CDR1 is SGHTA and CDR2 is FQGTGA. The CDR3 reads CASSPTSTSYEQYF. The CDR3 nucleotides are TGTGCCAGCAGCCCAACGTCAACTTCCTACGAGCAGTACTTC.

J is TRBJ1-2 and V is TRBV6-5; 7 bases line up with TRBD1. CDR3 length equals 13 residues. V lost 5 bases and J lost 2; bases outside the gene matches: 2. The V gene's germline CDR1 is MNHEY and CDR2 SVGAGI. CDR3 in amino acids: CASSPGGNYGYTF. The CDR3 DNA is TGTGCCAGCAGTCCAGGGGGGAACTATGGCTACACCTTC.

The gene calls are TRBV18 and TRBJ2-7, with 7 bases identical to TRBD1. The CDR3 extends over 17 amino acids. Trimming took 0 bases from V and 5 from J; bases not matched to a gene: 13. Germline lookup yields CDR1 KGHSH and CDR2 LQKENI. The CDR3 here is CASSPPSGQPSLDEQYF. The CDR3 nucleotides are TGTGCCAGCTCACCACCCTCGGGACAGCCGTCCTTGGACGAGCAGTACTTC.

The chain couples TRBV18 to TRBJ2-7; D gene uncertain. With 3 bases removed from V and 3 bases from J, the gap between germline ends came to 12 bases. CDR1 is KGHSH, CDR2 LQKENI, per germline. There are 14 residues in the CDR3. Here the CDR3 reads CASSPSVSLYEQYF. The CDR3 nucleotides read TGTGCCAGCTCACCGTCAGTTTCTCTCTACGAGCAGTACTTC.

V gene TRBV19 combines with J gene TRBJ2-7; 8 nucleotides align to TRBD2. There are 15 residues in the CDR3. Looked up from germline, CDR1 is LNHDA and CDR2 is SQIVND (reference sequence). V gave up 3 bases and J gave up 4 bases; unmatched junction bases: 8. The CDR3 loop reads CASSMRTGGAYEQYF. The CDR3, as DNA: TGTGCCAGTAGTATGCGGACGGGGGGGGCGTACGAGCAGTACTTC.

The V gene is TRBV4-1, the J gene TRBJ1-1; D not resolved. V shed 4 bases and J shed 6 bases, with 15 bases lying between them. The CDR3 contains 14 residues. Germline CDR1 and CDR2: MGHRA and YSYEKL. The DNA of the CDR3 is TGCGCCAGCAGCCCCCGGGCCCCTGGCCCTGAAGCTTTCTTT. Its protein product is CASSPRAPGPEAFF.

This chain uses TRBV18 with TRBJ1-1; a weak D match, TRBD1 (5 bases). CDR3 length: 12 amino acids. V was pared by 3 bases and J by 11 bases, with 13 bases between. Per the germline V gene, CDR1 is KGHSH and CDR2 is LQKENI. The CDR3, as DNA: TGTGCCAGCTCACCCGTCGGGGGGTCGGCTTTCTTT. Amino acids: CASSPVGGSAFF.

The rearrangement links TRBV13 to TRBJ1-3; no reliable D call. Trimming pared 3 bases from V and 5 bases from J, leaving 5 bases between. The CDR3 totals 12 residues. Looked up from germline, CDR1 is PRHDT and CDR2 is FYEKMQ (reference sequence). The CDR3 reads CASSLNRNTIYF. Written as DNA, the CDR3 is TGTGCCAGCAGCTTGAATAGAAACACCATATATTTT.